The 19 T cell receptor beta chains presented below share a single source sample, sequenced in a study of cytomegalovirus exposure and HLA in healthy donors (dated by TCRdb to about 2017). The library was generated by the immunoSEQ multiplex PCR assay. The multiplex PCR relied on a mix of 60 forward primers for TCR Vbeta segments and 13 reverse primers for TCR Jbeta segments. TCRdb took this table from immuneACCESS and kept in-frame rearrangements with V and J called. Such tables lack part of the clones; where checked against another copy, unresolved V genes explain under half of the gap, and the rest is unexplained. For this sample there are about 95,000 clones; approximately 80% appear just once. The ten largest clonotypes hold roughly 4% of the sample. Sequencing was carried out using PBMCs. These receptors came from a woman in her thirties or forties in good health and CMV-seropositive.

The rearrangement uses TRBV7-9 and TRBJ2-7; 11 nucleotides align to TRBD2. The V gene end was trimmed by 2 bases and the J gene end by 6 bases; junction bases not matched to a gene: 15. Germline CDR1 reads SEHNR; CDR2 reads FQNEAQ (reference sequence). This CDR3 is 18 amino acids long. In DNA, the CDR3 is TGTGCCAGCAGCTTATTGGTACTAGCGGGAGAAGGGGCTCGCGAGCAGTACTTC. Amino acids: CASSLLVLAGEGAREQYF. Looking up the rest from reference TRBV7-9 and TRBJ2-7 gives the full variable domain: DTGVSQNPRHKITKRGQNVTFRCDPISEHNRLYWYRQTLGQGPEFLTYFQNEAQLEKSRLLSDRFSAERPKGSFSTLEIQRTEQGDSAMYLCASSLLVLAGEGAREQYFGPGTRLTVT.

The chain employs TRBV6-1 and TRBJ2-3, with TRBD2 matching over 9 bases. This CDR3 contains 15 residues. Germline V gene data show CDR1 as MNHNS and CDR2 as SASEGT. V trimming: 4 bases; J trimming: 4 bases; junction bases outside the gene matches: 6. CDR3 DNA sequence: TGTGCCAGCAGTGTTAGCGGGAGAAACTCAGATACGCAGTATTTT. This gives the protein CASSVSGRNSDTQYF.

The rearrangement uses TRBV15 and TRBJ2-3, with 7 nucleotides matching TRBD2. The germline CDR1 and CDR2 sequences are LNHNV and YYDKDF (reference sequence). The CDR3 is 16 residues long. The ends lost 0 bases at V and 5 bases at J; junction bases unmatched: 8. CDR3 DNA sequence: TGTGCCACCAGCAGAGAACTTGCGGGAGTCGGAGATACGCAGTATTTT. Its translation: CATSRELAGVGDTQYF.

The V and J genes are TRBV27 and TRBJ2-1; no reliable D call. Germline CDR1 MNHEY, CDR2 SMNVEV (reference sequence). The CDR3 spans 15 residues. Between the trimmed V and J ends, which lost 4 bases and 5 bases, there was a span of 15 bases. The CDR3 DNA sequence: TGTGCCAGCAGTTCCATTGAGGCCCTGAACAATGAGCAGTTCTTC. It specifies CASSSIEALNNEQFF.

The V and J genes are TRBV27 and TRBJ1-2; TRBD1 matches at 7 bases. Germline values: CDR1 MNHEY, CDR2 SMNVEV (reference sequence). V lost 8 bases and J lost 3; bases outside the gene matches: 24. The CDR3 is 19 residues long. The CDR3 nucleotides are TGTGCCAGCTCTCCTTATATCGGGACAGCCAAACCGCTCGACTATGGCTACACCTTC. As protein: CASSPYIGTAKPLDYGYTF.

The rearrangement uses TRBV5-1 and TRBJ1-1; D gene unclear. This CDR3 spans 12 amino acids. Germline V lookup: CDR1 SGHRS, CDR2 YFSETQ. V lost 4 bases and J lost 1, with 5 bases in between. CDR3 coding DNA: TGCGCCAGCAGCAGCCGGAACACTGAAGCTTTCTTT. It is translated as CASSSRNTEAFF.

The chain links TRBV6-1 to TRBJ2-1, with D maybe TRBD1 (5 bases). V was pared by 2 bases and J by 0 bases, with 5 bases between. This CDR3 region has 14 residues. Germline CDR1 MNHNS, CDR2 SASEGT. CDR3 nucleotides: TGTGCCAGCAGTGAACAGGGCTCCTACAATGAGCAGTTCTTC. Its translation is CASSEQGSYNEQFF.

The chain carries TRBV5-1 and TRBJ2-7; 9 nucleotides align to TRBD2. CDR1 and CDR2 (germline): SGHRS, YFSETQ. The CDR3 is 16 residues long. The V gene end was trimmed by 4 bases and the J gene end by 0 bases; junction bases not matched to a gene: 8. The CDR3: CASSIAGATSSYEQYF. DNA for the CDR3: TGCGCCAGCAGCATAGCGGGAGCGACAAGCTCCTACGAGCAGTACTTC.

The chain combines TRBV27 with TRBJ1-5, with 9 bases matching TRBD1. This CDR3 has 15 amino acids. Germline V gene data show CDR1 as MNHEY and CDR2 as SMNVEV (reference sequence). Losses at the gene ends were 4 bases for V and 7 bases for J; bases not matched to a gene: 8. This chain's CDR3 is CASSSGTGFRQPQHF. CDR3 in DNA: TGTGCCAGCAGTTCCGGGACAGGGTTTCGCCAGCCCCAGCATTTT.

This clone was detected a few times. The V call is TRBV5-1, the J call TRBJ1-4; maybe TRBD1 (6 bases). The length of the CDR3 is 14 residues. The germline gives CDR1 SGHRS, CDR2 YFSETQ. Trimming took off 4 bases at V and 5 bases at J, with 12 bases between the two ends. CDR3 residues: CASSEDSRNEKLFF. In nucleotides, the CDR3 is TGCGCCAGCAGCGAGGACAGTAGAAATGAAAAACTGTTTTTT.

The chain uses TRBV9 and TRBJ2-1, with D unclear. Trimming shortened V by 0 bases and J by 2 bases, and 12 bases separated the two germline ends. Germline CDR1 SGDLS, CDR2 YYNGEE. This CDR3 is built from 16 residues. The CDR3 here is CASSVDSSAAYNEQFF. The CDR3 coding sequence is TGTGCCAGCAGCGTAGACTCGAGCGCCGCCTACAATGAGCAGTTCTTC.

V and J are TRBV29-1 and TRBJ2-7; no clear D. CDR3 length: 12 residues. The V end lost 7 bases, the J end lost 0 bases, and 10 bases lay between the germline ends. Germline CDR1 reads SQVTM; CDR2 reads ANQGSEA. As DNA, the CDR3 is TGCAGCGCCGCGCGGAACTCCTACGAGCAGTACTTC. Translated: CSAARNSYEQYF.

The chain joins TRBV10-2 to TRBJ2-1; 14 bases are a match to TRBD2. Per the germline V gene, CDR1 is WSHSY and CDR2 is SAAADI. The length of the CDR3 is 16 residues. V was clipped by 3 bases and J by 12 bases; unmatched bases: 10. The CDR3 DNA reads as TGCGCCAGCAGTGACTCAGGACTAGCGGGAGGACGCTGGCAGTTCTTC. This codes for CASSDSGLAGGRWQFF.

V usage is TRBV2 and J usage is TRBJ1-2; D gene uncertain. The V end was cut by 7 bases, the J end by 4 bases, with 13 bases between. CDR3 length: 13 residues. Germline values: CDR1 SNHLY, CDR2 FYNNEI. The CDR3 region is CASTVKAGYGYTF. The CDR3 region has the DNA TGTGCCAGCACCGTCAAGGCGGGCTATGGCTACACCTTC.

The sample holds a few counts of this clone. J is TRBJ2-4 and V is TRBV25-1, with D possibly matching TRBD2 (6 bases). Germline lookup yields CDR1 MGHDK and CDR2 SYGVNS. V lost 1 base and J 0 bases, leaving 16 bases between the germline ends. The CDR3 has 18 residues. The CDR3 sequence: CASSELVAGGLAKNIQYF. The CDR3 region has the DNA TGTGCCAGCAGTGAATTAGTCGCCGGAGGGCTAGCCAAAAACATTCAGTACTTC.

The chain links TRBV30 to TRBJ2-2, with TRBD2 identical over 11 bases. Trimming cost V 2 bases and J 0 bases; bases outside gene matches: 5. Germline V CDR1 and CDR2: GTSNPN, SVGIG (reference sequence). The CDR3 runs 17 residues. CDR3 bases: TGTGCCTGGAGTACTAGCGGGAGCGAAGCGAACACCGGGGAGCTGTTTTTT. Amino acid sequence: CAWSTSGSEANTGELFF.

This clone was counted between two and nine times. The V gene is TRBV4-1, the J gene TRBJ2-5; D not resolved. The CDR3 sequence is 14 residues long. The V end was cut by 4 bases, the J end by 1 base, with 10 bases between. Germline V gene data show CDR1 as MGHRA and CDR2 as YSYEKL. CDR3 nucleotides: TGCGCCAGCAGCCCGAAGTTAGCCCAAGAGACCCAGTACTTC. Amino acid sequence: CASSPKLAQETQYF.

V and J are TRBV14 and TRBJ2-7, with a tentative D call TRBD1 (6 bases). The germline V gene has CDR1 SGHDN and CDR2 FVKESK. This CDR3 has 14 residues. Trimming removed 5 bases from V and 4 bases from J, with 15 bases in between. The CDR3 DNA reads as TGTGCCAGCAGCTCAGGGGCGGAGAGATACGAGCAGTACTTC. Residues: CASSSGAERYEQYF.

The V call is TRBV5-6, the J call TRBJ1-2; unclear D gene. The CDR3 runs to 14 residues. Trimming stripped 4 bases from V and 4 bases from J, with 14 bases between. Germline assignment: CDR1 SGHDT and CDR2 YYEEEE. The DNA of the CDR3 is TGTGCCAGCAGCCCCGGTTTGACTTCCTATGGCTACACCTTC. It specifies CASSPGLTSYGYTF.